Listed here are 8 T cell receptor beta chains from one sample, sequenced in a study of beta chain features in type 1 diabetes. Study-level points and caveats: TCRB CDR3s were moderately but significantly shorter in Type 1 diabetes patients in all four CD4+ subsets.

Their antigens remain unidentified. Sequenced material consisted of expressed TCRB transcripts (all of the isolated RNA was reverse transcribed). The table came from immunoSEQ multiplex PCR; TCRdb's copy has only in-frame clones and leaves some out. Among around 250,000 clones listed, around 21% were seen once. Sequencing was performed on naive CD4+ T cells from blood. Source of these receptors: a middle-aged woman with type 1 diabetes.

The DNA of the CDR3 is TGTGCCTGGAGTCCCGACAGGGGCAACGAGCAGTACTTC. This codes for CAWSPDRGNEQYF. This chain uses TRBV30 with TRBJ2-7; TRBD1 matches 8 bases. Germline lookup yields CDR1 GTSNPN and CDR2 SVGIG (reference sequence). V lost 2 bases to trimming and J lost 5 bases; unmatched junction nucleotides: 5. CDR3 length: 13 residues.

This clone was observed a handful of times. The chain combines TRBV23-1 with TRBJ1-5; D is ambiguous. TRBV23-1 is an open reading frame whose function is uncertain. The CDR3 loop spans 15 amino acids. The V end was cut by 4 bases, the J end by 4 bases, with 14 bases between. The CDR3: CASSRRRPSNQPQHF. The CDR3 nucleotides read TGCGCCAGCAGTCGGCGCAGGCCAAGTAATCAGCCCCAGCATTTT.

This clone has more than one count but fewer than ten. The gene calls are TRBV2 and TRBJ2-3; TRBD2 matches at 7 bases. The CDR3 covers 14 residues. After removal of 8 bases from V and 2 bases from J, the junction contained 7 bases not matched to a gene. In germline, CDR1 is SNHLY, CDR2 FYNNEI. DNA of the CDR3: TGTGCCAGCGCTAGCGGAGCCTTCACAGATACGCAGTATTTT. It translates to CASASGAFTDTQYF. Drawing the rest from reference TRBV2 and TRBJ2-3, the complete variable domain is EPEVTQTPSHQVTQMGQEVILRCVPISNHLYFYWYRQILGQKVEFLVSFYNNEISEKSEIFDDQFSVERPDGSNFTLKIRSTKLEDSAMYFCASASGAFTDTQYFGPGTRLTVL.

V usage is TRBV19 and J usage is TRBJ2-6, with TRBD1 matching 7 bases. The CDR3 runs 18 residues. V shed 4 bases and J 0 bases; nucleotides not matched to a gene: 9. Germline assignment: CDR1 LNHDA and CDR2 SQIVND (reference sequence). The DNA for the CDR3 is TGTGCCAGTAGTAGAATCCGGGACAGTGGCTCTGGGGCCAACGTCCTGACTTTC. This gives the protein CASSRIRDSGSGANVLTF.

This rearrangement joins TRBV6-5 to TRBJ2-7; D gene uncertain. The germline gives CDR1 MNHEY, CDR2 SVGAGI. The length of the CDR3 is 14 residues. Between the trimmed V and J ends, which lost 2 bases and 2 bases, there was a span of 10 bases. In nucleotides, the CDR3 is TGTGCCAGCAGTTACGTCGTAACTCCCTACGAGCAGTACTTC. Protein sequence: CASSYVVTPYEQYF.

CDR3 amino acids: CSVVPSSGNTIYF. The CDR3 DNA follows: TGCAGCGTTGTACCCAGCTCTGGAAACACCATATATTTT. The chain carries TRBV29-1 and TRBJ1-3, with no clear D. V was clipped by 4 bases and J by 0 bases, with 7 bases between them. The length of the CDR3 is 13 residues. The germline V gene has CDR1 SQVTM and CDR2 ANQGSEA.

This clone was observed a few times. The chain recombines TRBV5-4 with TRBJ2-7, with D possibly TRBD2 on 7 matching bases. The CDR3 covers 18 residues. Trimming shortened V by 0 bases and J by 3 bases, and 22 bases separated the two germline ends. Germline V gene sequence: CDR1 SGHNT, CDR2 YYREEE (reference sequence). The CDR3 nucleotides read TGTGCCAGCAGCTTGGATTATGGCAGGGGAGGGGGTCACTACGAGCAGTACTTC. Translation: CASSLDYGRGGGHYEQYF.

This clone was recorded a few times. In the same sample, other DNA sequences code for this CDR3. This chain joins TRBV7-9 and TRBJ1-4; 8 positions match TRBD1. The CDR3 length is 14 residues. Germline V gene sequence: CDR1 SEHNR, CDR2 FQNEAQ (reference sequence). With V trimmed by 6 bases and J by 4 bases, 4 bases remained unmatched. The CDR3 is CASSPGQGNEKLFF. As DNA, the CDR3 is TGTGCCAGCAGTCCCGGACAGGGTAATGAAAAACTGTTTTTT.